Below, 21 T cell receptor beta chains from the same sample are listed, as sequenced in a study of blood T cell repertoires in COVID-19. TCRdb's copy holds only in-frame clones and misses some; the assay was immunoSEQ multiplex PCR. This table holds under 150,000 clones, about 86% found once. Sequencing was performed on peripheral blood. The receptors come from a woman aged 55-70 years with acute or convalescent COVID-19.

The chain links TRBV5-4 to TRBJ2-2; 8 bases line up with TRBD2. V lost 2 bases to trimming and J lost 7 bases; unmatched junction nucleotides: 4. Germline V lookup: CDR1 SGHNT, CDR2 YYREEE (reference sequence). This CDR3 is 14 amino acids long. CDR3 protein: CASSFGLAHGELFF. The CDR3 nucleotides read TGTGCCAGCAGCTTTGGACTAGCCCACGGGGAGCTGTTTTTT.

The table lists this clone with many counts. V and J are TRBV2 and TRBJ1-5; D unresolved. This CDR3 comprises 14 residues. The V end lost 1 base, the J end lost 0 bases, and 4 bases lay between the germline ends. Germline CDR1 is SNHLY and CDR2 is FYNNEI. The CDR3 nucleotides are TGTGCCAGCAGTGAAGTTAATAGCAATCAGCCCCAGCATTTT. Translated: CASSEVNSNQPQHF.

The V call is TRBV11-3, the J call TRBJ2-7; 9 bases fit TRBD2. Germline CDR1 is SGHNT and CDR2 is YENEEA. V was pared by 0 bases and J by 3 bases, with 12 bases of the junction left unmatched. The CDR3 is made up of 18 amino acids. The CDR3: CASSLDPRASGVHYEQYF. The DNA for the CDR3 is TGTGCCAGCAGCTTAGACCCCCGGGCTAGCGGGGTTCACTACGAGCAGTACTTC.

This clone came up once. The genes are TRBV28 and TRBJ2-3, with 8 nucleotides matching TRBD1. V lost 6 bases, J lost 8 bases, and 22 bases stayed unmatched. The CDR3 covers 18 residues. Per the germline V gene, CDR1 is MDHEN and CDR2 is SYDVKM. CDR3 sequence (DNA): TGTGCCAGCAGCCCCCGATGGGCCGACAGGGGCTCGGCGGGTACGCAGTATTTT. Encoded protein: CASSPRWADRGSAGTQYF.

Turning to this clone: The same CDR3 arises from other DNA sequences in this sample as well. The chain is built from TRBV2 and TRBJ1-5, with D hard to call. CDR1 and CDR2 from the germline V gene are SNHLY and FYNNEI. This CDR3 is built from 13 residues. Trimming pared 4 bases from V and 3 bases from J, leaving 7 bases between. CDR3 nucleotide sequence: TGTGCCAGCAGTGGGGAGAACAATCAGCCCCAGCATTTT. This translates into CASSGENNQPQHF.

The rearrangement joins TRBV7-2 to TRBJ1-6; 9 bases fit TRBD1. The CDR3 totals 16 residues. V shed 4 bases, J shed 9 bases, and the junction held 10 bases outside the gene matches. CDR1 and CDR2 (germline): SGHTA, FQGNSA. The CDR3: CASSSSTGGGGSPLHF. DNA of the CDR3: TGTGCCAGCAGCTCATCGACAGGGGGAGGTGGTTCACCCCTCCACTTT.

The V gene is TRBV15, the J gene TRBJ1-1, with D hard to call. Germline V gives CDR1 LNHNV, CDR2 YYDKDF (reference sequence). CDR3 length: 14 residues. V was pared by 3 bases and J by 6 bases, with 14 bases between. CDR3 loop: CATSSLGGRAEAFF. CDR3 sequence (DNA): TGTGCCACCAGCAGTCTGGGAGGAAGGGCTGAAGCTTTCTTT. Full variable domain (outside the CDR3, taken from reference TRBV15 and TRBJ1-1): DAMVIQNPRYQVTQFGKPVTLSCSQTLNHNVMYWYQQKSSQAPKLLFHYYDKDFNNEADTPDNFQSRRPNTSFCFLDIRSPGLGDTAMYLCATSSLGGRAEAFFGQGTRLTVV.

The V and J genes are TRBV3-1 (or the pseudogene TRBV3-2) and TRBJ2-1, with a possible D match to TRBD2 (6 bases). V lost 1 base to trimming and J lost 5 bases, with 15 bases between them. Germline V lookup: CDR1 LGHDT, CDR2 YNNKEL (reference sequence). This CDR3 contains 16 residues. CDR3 residues: CASSQAGVGLDNEQFF. CDR3 coding DNA: TGTGCCAGCAGCCAAGCGGGAGTCGGACTTGACAATGAGCAGTTCTTC.

This rearrangement joins TRBV27 to TRBJ2-1; possible D gene TRBD2, 6 bases. Between the trimmed V and J ends, which lost 3 bases and 7 bases, there was a span of 10 bases. This CDR3 is 13 amino acids long. From germline, CDR1 is MNHEY and CDR2 SMNVEV (reference sequence). CDR3 protein: CASSFAGRNEQFF. As DNA, the CDR3 is TGTGCCAGCAGTTTTGCTGGGAGGAATGAGCAGTTCTTC.

This sequence joins TRBV6-5 and TRBJ1-5, with 7 bases aligning to TRBD1. V shed 0 bases, J shed 7 bases, and the junction held 0 bases outside the gene matches. CDR3 size: 13 residues. Germline CDR1 reads MNHEY; CDR2 reads SVGAGI. For the CDR3, the DNA is TGTGCCAGCAGTTACTCGGACAGGCAGCCCCAGCATTTT. Its protein is CASSYSDRQPQHF.

With respect to this clone: Compared with germline, one end of the junction differs, possibly owing to a read error. This chain links TRBV28 with TRBJ1-2; 9 bases fit TRBD1. This CDR3 has 15 amino acids. The germline V gene encodes CDR1 MDHEN and CDR2 SYDVKM. The CDR3, as DNA: TGTGTCAGCAGTGGCCCGGACAGGGGCATACGTGGCTACACCTTC. Its translation: CVSSGPDRGIRGYTF.

This chain links TRBV6-5 with TRBJ1-4; the D is unclear. Germline-derived CDR1 and CDR2 are MNHEY and SVGAGI. V was shortened by 7 bases and J by 3 bases, with 9 bases between the two germline ends. The CDR3 is 13 amino acids. The CDR3 DNA follows: TGTGCCAGCATAAACAGTGCTAATGAAAAACTGTTTTTT. It translates to CASINSANEKLFF.

The V and J genes are TRBV9 and TRBJ2-1, with 9 bases matching TRBD2. This CDR3 is built from 16 residues. Per germline, CDR1 SGDLS and CDR2 YYNGEE. J lost 4 bases, V lost 0 bases, and 5 bases had no gene match. DNA of the CDR3: TGTGCCAGCAGCGTAGATGGTAGCGGGAGATACAATGAGCAGTTCTTC. Translation: CASSVDGSGRYNEQFF.

The chain recombines TRBV24-1 with TRBJ2-7; TRBD1 matches at 12 bases. Unmatched junction bases numbered 5, after V lost 7 bases and J lost 5 bases. CDR3 length equals 14 residues. Germline CDR1 KGHDR, CDR2 SFDVKD. CDR3 loop: CATSPGQGAHEQYF. In DNA form, the CDR3 reads TGTGCCACCAGCCCGGGACAGGGGGCCCACGAGCAGTACTTC.

This chain links TRBV27 with TRBJ1-2, with D possibly TRBD1 on 5 matching bases. From germline, CDR1 is MNHEY and CDR2 SMNVEV (reference sequence). CDR3 length: 13 amino acids. Between the trimmed V and J ends, which lost 6 bases and 1 base, there was a span of 9 bases. The CDR3 loop is CASRLQDNYGYTF. The CDR3 DNA reads as TGTGCCAGCAGGCTACAGGATAACTATGGCTACACCTTC.

This chain connects TRBV19 to TRBJ2-7, with a possible D match to TRBD2 (6 bases). Deletions cut 1 base from V and 3 bases from J, with 10 bases between. Per germline, CDR1 LNHDA and CDR2 SQIVND (reference sequence). CDR3 length: 14 amino acids. The CDR3 sequence is CASSIVGEVYEQYF. The CDR3, as DNA: TGTGCCAGTAGTATAGTGGGGGAGGTCTACGAGCAGTACTTC.

The chain couples TRBV27 to TRBJ2-2; 7 bases align to TRBD2. With 3 bases clipped from V and 6 bases from J, the junction kept 7 bases outside the gene matches. Germline values: CDR1 MNHEY, CDR2 SMNVEV (reference sequence). The CDR3 sequence is 15 residues long. The CDR3 loop is CASSFLGRAAGELFF. The DNA of the CDR3 is TGTGCCAGCAGTTTTTTAGGGAGGGCCGCCGGGGAGCTGTTTTTT.

The chain couples TRBV25-1 to TRBJ2-7, with 10 positions matching TRBD1. CDR1 and CDR2 from the germline V gene are MGHDK and SYGVNS. The CDR3 consists of 14 residues. J gave up 4 bases and V 4 bases, and 4 bases lay outside the gene matches. Here the CDR3 reads CASSGGTGAYEQYF. For the CDR3, the DNA is TGTGCCAGCAGTGGAGGGACAGGGGCATACGAGCAGTACTTC.

This clone has a handful of counts. The chain has TRBV7-9 and TRBJ2-7; 8 positions match TRBD2. The V and J ends lost 5 bases and 2 bases, in that order; junction bases with no gene match: 8. There are 15 residues in the CDR3. CDR1 and CDR2 from the germline V gene are SEHNR and FQNEAQ (reference sequence). CDR3 amino acids: CASSPRAGVPYEQYF. The CDR3 DNA reads as TGTGCCAGCAGCCCGCGAGCGGGAGTCCCCTACGAGCAGTACTTC.

This clone was recorded only once. V is TRBV7-9 and J is TRBJ2-3; 9 bases agree with TRBD2. CDR1 and CDR2 (germline): SEHNR, FQNEAQ (reference sequence). V was pared by 4 bases and J by 4 bases, with 6 bases of the junction left unmatched. This CDR3 contains 15 residues. DNA of the CDR3: TGTGCCAGCAGCTCAGTAGCGGGAGAGTCAGATACGCAGTATTTT. Its protein product is CASSSVAGESDTQYF. The full variable domain, completed using reference TRBV7-9 and TRBJ2-3, is DTGVSQNPRHKITKRGQNVTFRCDPISEHNRLYWYRQTLGQGPEFLTYFQNEAQLEKSRLLSDRFSAERPKGSFSTLEIQRTEQGDSAMYLCASSSVAGESDTQYFGPGTRLTVL.

There are a few counts of this clone. The J gene is TRBJ1-6, the V gene TRBV28, with D perhaps TRBD1 (5 bases). Germline CDR1 and CDR2: MDHEN and SYDVKM. Trimming removed 4 bases at V and 8 bases at J, with 15 bases between. This CDR3 comprises 15 residues. In DNA, the CDR3 is TGTGCCAGCAGTTCAGCAGGGCAGGTCTATTCACCCCTCCACTTT. Translation gives CASSSAGQVYSPLHF.